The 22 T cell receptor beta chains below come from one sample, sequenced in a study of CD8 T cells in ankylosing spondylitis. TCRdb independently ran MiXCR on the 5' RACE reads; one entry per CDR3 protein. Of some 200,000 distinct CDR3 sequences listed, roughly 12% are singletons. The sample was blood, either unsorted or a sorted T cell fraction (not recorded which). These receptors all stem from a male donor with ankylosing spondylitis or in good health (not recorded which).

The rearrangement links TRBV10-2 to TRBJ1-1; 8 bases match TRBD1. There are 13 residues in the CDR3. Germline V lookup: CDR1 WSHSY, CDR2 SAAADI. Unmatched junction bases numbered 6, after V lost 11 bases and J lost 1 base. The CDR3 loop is CAATGTGNTEAFF. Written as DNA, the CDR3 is TGCGCCGCCACGGGGACAGGGAACACTGAAGCTTTCTTT.

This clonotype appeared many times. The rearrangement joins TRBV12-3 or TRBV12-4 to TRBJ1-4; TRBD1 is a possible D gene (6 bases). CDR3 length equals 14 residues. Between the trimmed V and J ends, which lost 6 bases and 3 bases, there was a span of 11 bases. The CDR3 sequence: CASRRQGSNEKLFF. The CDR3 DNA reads TGTGCCAGCAGGCGTCAGGGGTCTAATGAAAAACTGTTTTTT.

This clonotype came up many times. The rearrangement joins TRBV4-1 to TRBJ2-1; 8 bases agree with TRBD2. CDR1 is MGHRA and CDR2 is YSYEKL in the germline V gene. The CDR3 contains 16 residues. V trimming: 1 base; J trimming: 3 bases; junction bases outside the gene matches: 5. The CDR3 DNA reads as TGCGCCAGCAGCCAAGGCCTAGCGGGTCTCTACAATGAGCAGTTCTTC. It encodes CASSQGLAGLYNEQFF.

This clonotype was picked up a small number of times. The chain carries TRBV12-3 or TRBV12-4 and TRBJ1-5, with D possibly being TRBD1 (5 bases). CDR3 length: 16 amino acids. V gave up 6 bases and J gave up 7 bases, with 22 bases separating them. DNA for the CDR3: TGTGCCAGCAGCCCGGCTGGGGGGATGGCAAGACAGCCCCAGCATTTT. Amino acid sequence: CASSPAGGMARQPQHF.

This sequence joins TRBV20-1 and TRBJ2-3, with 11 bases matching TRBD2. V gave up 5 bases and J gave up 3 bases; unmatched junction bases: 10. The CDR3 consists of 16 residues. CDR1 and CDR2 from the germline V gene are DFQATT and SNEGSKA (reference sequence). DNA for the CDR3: TGCAGTGCTTACGGTTTAGCGGGGGGGCGGACAGATACGCAGTATTTT. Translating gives CSAYGLAGGRTDTQYF.

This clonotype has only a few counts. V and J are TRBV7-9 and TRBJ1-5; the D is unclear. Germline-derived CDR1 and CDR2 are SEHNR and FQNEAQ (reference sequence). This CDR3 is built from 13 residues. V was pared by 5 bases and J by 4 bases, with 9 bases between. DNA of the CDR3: TGTGCCAGCAGCGACTCTGAGAATCAGCCCCAGCATTTT. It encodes CASSDSENQPQHF. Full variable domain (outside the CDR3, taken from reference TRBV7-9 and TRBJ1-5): DTGVSQNPRHKITKRGQNVTFRCDPISEHNRLYWYRQTLGQGPEFLTYFQNEAQLEKSRLLSDRFSAERPKGSFSTLEIQRTEQGDSAMYLCASSDSENQPQHFGDGTRLSIL.

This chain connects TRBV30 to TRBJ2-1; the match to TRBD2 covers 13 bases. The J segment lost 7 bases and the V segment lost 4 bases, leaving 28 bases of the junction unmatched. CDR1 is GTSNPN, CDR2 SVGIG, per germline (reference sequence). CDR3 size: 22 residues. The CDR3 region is CAWKGSKLTSGGTLFSWNEQFF. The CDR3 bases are TGTGCCTGGAAAGGCTCCAAGCTGACTAGCGGGGGGACACTCTTTTCTTGGAATGAGCAGTTCTTC.

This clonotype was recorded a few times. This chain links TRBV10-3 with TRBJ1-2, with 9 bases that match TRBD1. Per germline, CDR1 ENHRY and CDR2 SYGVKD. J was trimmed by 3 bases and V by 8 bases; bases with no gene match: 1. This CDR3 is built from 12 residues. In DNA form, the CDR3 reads TGTGCCATCGACAGGGGGGACTATGGCTACACCTTC. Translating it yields CAIDRGDYGYTF.

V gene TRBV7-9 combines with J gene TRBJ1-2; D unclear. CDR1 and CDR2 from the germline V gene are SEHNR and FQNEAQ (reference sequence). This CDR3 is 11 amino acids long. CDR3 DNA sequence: TGTGCGGTAAAAGAAGGCTATGGCTACACCTTC. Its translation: CAVKEGYGYTF.

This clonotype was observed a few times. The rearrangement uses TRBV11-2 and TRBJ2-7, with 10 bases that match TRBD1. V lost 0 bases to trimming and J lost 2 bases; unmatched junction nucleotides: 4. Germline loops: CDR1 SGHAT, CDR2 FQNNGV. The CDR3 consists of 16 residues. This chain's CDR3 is CASSLDGTGAPYEQYF. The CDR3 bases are TGTGCCAGCAGCTTAGATGGGACAGGGGCCCCCTACGAGCAGTACTTC.

CDR3 bases: TGTGCCAGCAGCGGGTCCCTAGCGGGGGCCTACAATGAGCAGTTCTTC. It is translated as CASSGSLAGAYNEQFF. The chain links TRBV9 to TRBJ2-1; 10 nucleotides agree with TRBD2. The CDR3 runs to 16 residues. After removal of 3 bases from V and 2 bases from J, the junction contained 5 bases not matched to a gene. Germline V gives CDR1 SGDLS, CDR2 YYNGEE.

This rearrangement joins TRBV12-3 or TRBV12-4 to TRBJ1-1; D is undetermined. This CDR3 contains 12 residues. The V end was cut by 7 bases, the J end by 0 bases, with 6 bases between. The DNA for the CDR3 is TGTGCCAGCACGACGGTGAACACTGAAGCTTTCTTT. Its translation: CASTTVNTEAFF.

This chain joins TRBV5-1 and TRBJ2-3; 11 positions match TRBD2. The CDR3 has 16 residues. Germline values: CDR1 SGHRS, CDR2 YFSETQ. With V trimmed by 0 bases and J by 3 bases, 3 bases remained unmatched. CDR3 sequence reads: CASSLGLAGTTDTQYF. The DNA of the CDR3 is TGCGCCAGCAGCTTGGGACTAGCGGGGACTACAGATACGCAGTATTTT.

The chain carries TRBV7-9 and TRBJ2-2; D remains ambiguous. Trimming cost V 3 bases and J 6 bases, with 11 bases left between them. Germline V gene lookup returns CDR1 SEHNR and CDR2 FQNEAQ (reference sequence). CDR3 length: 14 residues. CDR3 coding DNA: TGTGCCAGCAGCTTGGGGATCTACCCCGGGGAGCTGTTTTTT. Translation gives CASSLGIYPGELFF.

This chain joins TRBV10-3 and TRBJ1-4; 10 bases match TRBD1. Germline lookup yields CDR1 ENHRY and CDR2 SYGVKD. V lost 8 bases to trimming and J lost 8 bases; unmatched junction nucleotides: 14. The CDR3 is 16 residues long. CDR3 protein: CAIATGPGQGKEKLFF. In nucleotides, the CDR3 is TGTGCCATCGCAACCGGCCCGGGACAGGGGAAAGAAAAACTGTTTTTT.

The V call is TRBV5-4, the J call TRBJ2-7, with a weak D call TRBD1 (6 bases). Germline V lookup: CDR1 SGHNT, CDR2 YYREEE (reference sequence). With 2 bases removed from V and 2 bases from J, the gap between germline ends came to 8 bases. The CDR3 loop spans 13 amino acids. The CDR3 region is CASSFYRAYEQYF. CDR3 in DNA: TGTGCCAGCAGCTTTTACAGGGCCTACGAGCAGTACTTC.

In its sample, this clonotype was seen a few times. CDR3 loop: CASSLLGAEAFF. In DNA, the CDR3 is TGTGCCAGCAGTTTATTAGGGGCTGAAGCTTTCTTT. The V gene is TRBV27, the J gene TRBJ1-1; possibly TRBD1 for D (5 bases). This CDR3 has 12 residues. The V gene's germline CDR1 is MNHEY and CDR2 SMNVEV (reference sequence). V lost 1 base to trimming and J lost 6 bases, with 6 bases between them.

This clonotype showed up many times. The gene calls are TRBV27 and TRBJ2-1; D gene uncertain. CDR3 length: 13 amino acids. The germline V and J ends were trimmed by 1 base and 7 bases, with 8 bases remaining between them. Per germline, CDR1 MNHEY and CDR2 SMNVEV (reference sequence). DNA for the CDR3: TGTGCCAGCAGTTTATATTTGGGGAATGAGCAGTTCTTC. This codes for CASSLYLGNEQFF.

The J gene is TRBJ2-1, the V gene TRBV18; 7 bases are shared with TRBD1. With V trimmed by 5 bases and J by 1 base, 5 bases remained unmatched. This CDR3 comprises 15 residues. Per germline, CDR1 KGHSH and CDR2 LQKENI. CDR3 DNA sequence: TGTGCCAGCTCAGGCCGGGACAGTTCCTACAATGAGCAGTTCTTC. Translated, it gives CASSGRDSSYNEQFF.

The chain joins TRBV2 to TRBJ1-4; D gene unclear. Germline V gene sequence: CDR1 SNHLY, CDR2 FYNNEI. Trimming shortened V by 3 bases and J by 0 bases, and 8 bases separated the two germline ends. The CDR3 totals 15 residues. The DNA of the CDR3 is TGTGCCAGCAGTGAGAAGAGTGCAACTAATGAAAAACTGTTTTTT. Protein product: CASSEKSATNEKLFF.

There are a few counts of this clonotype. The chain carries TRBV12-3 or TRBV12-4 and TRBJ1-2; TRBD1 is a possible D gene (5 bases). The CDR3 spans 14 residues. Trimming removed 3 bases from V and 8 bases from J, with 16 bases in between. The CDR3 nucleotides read TGTGCCAGCAGTTTGAGGGGAGGGGTGGGAGGCTACACCTTC. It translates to CASSLRGGVGGYTF.

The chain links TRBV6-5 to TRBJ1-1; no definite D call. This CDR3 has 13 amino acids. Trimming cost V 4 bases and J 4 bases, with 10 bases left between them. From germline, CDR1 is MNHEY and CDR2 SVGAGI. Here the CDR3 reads CASSSRKGTEAFF. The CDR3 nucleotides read TGTGCCAGCAGTTCCCGAAAGGGCACTGAAGCTTTCTTT.